These 30 T cell receptor beta chains originate from one sample sequenced in a study of cytomegalovirus exposure and HLA in healthy donors. The PCR ran on 60 Vbeta and 13 Jbeta primers. TCRdb keeps only in-frame clones here, not all; method: immunoSEQ multiplex PCR. The sample has about 140,000 clones, 88% seen once. What was sequenced was PBMCs. The source of these receptors is a woman between 35 and 50 years old in good health and CMV-seronegative.

The V and J genes are TRBV10-3 and TRBJ1-2; D gene uncertain. The V end lost 5 bases, the J end lost 4 bases, and 14 bases lay between the germline ends. Germline loops: CDR1 ENHRY, CDR2 SYGVKD. CDR3 length: 14 amino acids. The CDR3 here is CAISPPGGPYGYTF. DNA for the CDR3: TGTGCCATCAGTCCTCCCGGCGGTCCCTATGGCTACACCTTC.

The gene calls are TRBV13 and TRBJ2-7, with 11 bases identical to TRBD2. CDR3 size: 14 residues. Germline CDR1 PRHDT, CDR2 FYEKMQ (reference sequence). After removal of 4 bases from V and 4 bases from J, the junction contained 3 bases not matched to a gene. CDR3 sequence reads: CASSSGLAVYEQYF. Here the CDR3 DNA reads TGTGCCAGCAGCTCGGGACTAGCGGTTTACGAGCAGTACTTC.

This chain joins TRBV7-9 and TRBJ2-7, with TRBD2 as a possible D gene (5 bases). The CDR3 is made up of 15 amino acids. The germline gives CDR1 SEHNR, CDR2 FQNEAQ (reference sequence). Trimming took 3 bases from V and 4 from J, leaving 16 bases between them. In DNA, the CDR3 is TGTGCCAGCAGCTTTAGTATGGGAGTATCTTACGAGCAGTACTTC. It yields the protein CASSFSMGVSYEQYF.

J is TRBJ2-5 and V is TRBV5-4, with 13 bases fitting TRBD2. Germline assignment: CDR1 SGHNT and CDR2 YYREEE (reference sequence). The ends lost 4 bases at V and 5 bases at J; junction bases unmatched: 2. The length of the CDR3 is 14 residues. The CDR3 sequence is CASSPGLAGETQYF. The CDR3, as DNA: TGTGCCAGCAGCCCGGGACTAGCGGGGGAGACCCAGTACTTC.

J is TRBJ1-3 and V is TRBV5-4; 8 bases map to TRBD1. Germline V gives CDR1 SGHNT, CDR2 YYREEE (reference sequence). The V and J ends lost 4 bases and 1 base, in that order; junction bases with no gene match: 4. This CDR3 region has 15 residues. The CDR3 sequence is CASSPGGESGNTIYF. CDR3 in DNA: TGTGCCAGCAGCCCAGGGGGCGAGTCTGGAAACACCATATATTTT.

V and J are TRBV5-8 and TRBJ1-2; D might be TRBD1 (6 bases). This CDR3 spans 12 amino acids. In germline, CDR1 is SGHTS, CDR2 YDEGEE. Between the trimmed V and J ends, which lost 9 bases and 8 bases, there was a span of 17 bases. CDR3 loop: CANPQGIRGYTF. CDR3 DNA: TGTGCCAACCCTCAGGGGATCAGAGGCTACACCTTC.

V is TRBV7-8 and J is TRBJ1-1; TRBD1 matches at 8 bases. The CDR3 is 14 amino acids. CDR1 and CDR2 from the germline V gene are SGHVS and FQNEAQ. The V and J ends lost 1 base and 4 bases, in that order; junction bases with no gene match: 2. The DNA for the CDR3 is TGTGCCAGCAGCTTAGGTGACAGGGGCACTGAAGCTTTCTTT. Its protein is CASSLGDRGTEAFF. The full variable domain, rest sourced from reference TRBV7-8 and TRBJ1-1, is GAGVSQSPRYKVAKRGQDVALRCDPISGHVSLFWYQQALGQGPEFLTYFQNEAQLDKSGLPSDRFFAERPEGSVSTLKIQRTQQEDSAVYLCASSLGDRGTEAFFGQGTRLTVV.

This clone showed up just once. CDR3: CASSEAGRLEAFF. The CDR3 DNA is TGTGCCAGCAGTGAAGCGGGGAGACTTGAAGCTTTCTTT. This sequence joins TRBV6-5 and TRBJ1-1; no definite D call. V was pared by 5 bases and J by 7 bases, with 14 bases between. This CDR3 comprises 13 residues. Germline V gene lookup returns CDR1 MNHEY and CDR2 SVGAGI.

The chain combines TRBV28 with TRBJ2-7, with TRBD2 matching 11 bases. Germline values: CDR1 MDHEN, CDR2 SYDVKM. J lost 4 bases, V lost 3 bases, and 8 bases had no gene match. The CDR3 has 16 amino acids. The DNA for the CDR3 is TGTGCCAGCAGTTTCCTACTAGCGGGGGCGGGTTACGAGCAGTACTTC. Amino acids: CASSFLLAGAGYEQYF.

The chain joins TRBV6-6 to TRBJ2-7; the match to TRBD1 covers 7 bases. V was pared by 0 bases and J by 3 bases, with 5 bases of the junction left unmatched. Germline V gene data show CDR1 as MNHNY and CDR2 as SVGAGI (reference sequence). The CDR3 has 15 residues. The CDR3 reads CASSYSVQGNYEQYF. CDR3 in DNA: TGTGCCAGCAGTTACTCTGTACAGGGGAACTACGAGCAGTACTTC.

This chain connects TRBV5-6 to TRBJ1-4, with 8 bases lining up with TRBD1. Germline CDR1 and CDR2: SGHDT and YYEEEE. V gave up 4 bases and J gave up 8 bases; unmatched junction bases: 7. The CDR3 is made up of 14 amino acids. The CDR3 sequence: CASSVDRVEEKLFF. The CDR3 region has the DNA TGTGCCAGCAGCGTGGACAGGGTGGAAGAAAAACTGTTTTTT.

This chain links TRBV5-6 with TRBJ2-1, with D possibly matching TRBD2 (5 bases). Germline V gene sequence: CDR1 SGHDT, CDR2 YYEEEE. V gave up 4 bases and J gave up 2 bases, with 10 bases separating them. This CDR3 is built from 14 residues. CDR3 protein: CASSRPEAYNEQFF. The CDR3 DNA reads as TGTGCCAGCAGCCGACCGGAGGCCTACAATGAGCAGTTCTTC.

DNA of the CDR3: TGTGCCAGCAGCCAAGTACTAGCGGGGGCCACGGAGCAGTACTTC. Translation: CASSQVLAGATEQYF. The chain joins TRBV7-9 to TRBJ2-7; 11 bases agree with TRBD2. Trimming at V came to 5 bases and at J to 7 bases, leaving 10 bases not matched to a gene. CDR3 size: 15 residues. CDR1 and CDR2 (germline): SEHNR, FQNEAQ (reference sequence). The variable domain in full, with the rest retrieved from reference TRBV7-9 and TRBJ2-7, is DTGVSQNPRHKITKRGQNVTFRCDPISEHNRLYWYRQTLGQGPEFLTYFQNEAQLEKSRLLSDRFSAERPKGSFSTLEIQRTEQGDSAMYLCASSQVLAGATEQYFGPGTRLTVT.

J is TRBJ2-7 and V is TRBV5-1; D is perhaps TRBD1 (5 bases). The germline gives CDR1 SGHRS, CDR2 YFSETQ. The CDR3 is 14 residues long. Trimming cost V 0 bases and J 2 bases, with 9 bases left between them. CDR3 region: CASSLESQAYEQYF. The CDR3 DNA reads as TGCGCCAGCAGCTTGGAGTCACAGGCCTACGAGCAGTACTTC.

Remarks on this clone: The junction does not match germline at one end; this may be a read error. The V gene is TRBV7-9, the J gene TRBJ1-2, with 7 bases aligning to TRBD1. Germline V gene lookup returns CDR1 SEHNR and CDR2 FQNEAQ (reference sequence). The CDR3 is 12 amino acids. In DNA, the CDR3 is TGTTCCAGCAGCAGAGACAGGGATGGCTACACCTTC. This codes for CSSSRDRDGYTF.

This chain links TRBV18 with TRBJ1-1; 7 bases align to TRBD1. There are 15 residues in the CDR3. Germline CDR1 KGHSH, CDR2 LQKENI. The V gene end was trimmed by 6 bases and the J gene end by 2 bases; junction bases not matched to a gene: 9. The CDR3 loop is CASSGTAPSNTEAFF. The CDR3 region has the DNA TGTGCCAGCTCTGGGACAGCGCCTTCTAACACTGAAGCTTTCTTT.

The V and J genes are TRBV5-1 and TRBJ2-5; unclear D gene. The CDR3 runs to 15 residues. Germline assignment: CDR1 SGHRS and CDR2 YFSETQ. Between the trimmed V and J ends, which lost 3 bases and 2 bases, there was a span of 14 bases. In DNA, the CDR3 is TGCGCCAGCAGCTACAGCACAGCTAATCAAGAGACCCAGTACTTC. Translated: CASSYSTANQETQYF.

The V gene is TRBV5-1, the J gene TRBJ2-1; 7 nucleotides align to TRBD2. The CDR3 extends over 14 amino acids. Germline loops: CDR1 SGHRS, CDR2 YFSETQ. V lost 9 bases to trimming and J lost 0 bases; unmatched junction nucleotides: 6. The CDR3 protein is CATRPSGSYNEQFF. The CDR3 nucleotides are TGCGCCACCCGCCCTAGCGGCTCCTACAATGAGCAGTTCTTC.

The V and J genes are TRBV28 and TRBJ1-3; a weak D match, TRBD1 (6 bases). Trimming took 6 bases from V and 0 from J, leaving 12 bases between them. The CDR3 loop spans 15 amino acids. The germline gives CDR1 MDHEN, CDR2 SYDVKM. CDR3: CASSRTVASGNTIYF. CDR3 bases: TGTGCCAGCAGCAGGACAGTTGCCTCTGGAAACACCATATATTTT.

As to this clone: The same CDR3 is also encoded by other DNA sequences in this sample. This chain connects TRBV2 to TRBJ1-2, with TRBD1 matching 8 bases. Germline CDR1 and CDR2: SNHLY and FYNNEI. The CDR3 loop spans 13 amino acids. V shed 6 bases, J shed 5 bases, and the junction held 5 bases outside the gene matches. CDR3 protein: CASSGQGEYGYTF. DNA for the CDR3: TGTGCCAGCAGCGGACAGGGCGAGTATGGCTACACCTTC. Full variable domain (rest looked up from reference TRBV2 and TRBJ1-2): EPEVTQTPSHQVTQMGQEVILRCVPISNHLYFYWYRQILGQKVEFLVSFYNNEISEKSEIFDDQFSVERPDGSNFTLKIRSTKLEDSAMYFCASSGQGEYGYTFGSGTRLTVV.

The chain has TRBV29-1 and TRBJ1-1, with D perhaps matching TRBD1 (5 bases). The CDR3 has 12 amino acids. V lost 4 bases to trimming and J lost 5 bases, with 11 bases between them. Germline lookup yields CDR1 SQVTM and CDR2 ANQGSEA. This CDR3 is CSVAGAGTEAFF. Written as DNA, the CDR3 is TGCAGCGTTGCTGGGGCAGGGACTGAAGCTTTCTTT. Filled out from reference TRBV29-1 and TRBJ1-1, the complete variable domain reads SAVISQKPSRDICQRGTSLTIQCQVDSQVTMMFWYRQQPGQSLTLIATANQGSEATYESGFVIDKFPISRPNLTFSTLTVSNMSPEDSSIYLCSVAGAGTEAFFGQGTRLTVV.

The chain uses TRBV6-6 and TRBJ2-3; a weak D match, TRBD2 (6 bases). V lost 4 bases and J lost 8, with 16 bases in between. Germline CDR1 reads MNHNY; CDR2 reads SVGAGI (reference sequence). The CDR3 extends over 14 amino acids. This CDR3 reads CASSSPVGGGTQYF. CDR3 nucleotide sequence: TGTGCCAGCAGTTCCCCCGTGGGAGGCGGTACGCAGTATTTT.

On this clone: No conserved phenylalanine or tryptophan is present at the end of the CDR3, so a read error is the likely explanation. The chain recombines TRBV28 with TRBJ1-2; 7 nucleotides match TRBD1. After removal of 7 bases from V and 7 bases from J, the junction contained 3 bases not matched to a gene. The V gene's germline CDR1 is MDHEN and CDR2 SYDVKM. CDR3 size: 11 residues. CDR3 DNA sequence: TGTGCCAGCAACAGGGGCTCTGGCTACACCCTC. Its protein product is CASNRGSGYTL.

The DNA for the CDR3 is TGTGCCAGCGGAGGACAGGGGATGTACGAGCAGTACTTC. Translated: CASGGQGMYEQYF. The chain combines TRBV2 with TRBJ2-7; TRBD1 matches at 9 bases. Germline trimming cut 8 bases from V and 4 bases from J; bases unmatched to any gene: 6. The germline gives CDR1 SNHLY, CDR2 FYNNEI. CDR3 size: 13 residues.

Concerning this clone itself: The junction does not match germline at one end; this may be a read error. The chain recombines TRBV7-9 with TRBJ2-3, with D unclear. CDR1 is SEHNR, CDR2 FQNEAQ, per germline (reference sequence). The CDR3 has 14 residues. Written as DNA, the CDR3 is TGTTCCAGCAGCTTATCCTACTACACAGATACGCAGTATTTT. It is translated as CSSSLSYYTDTQYF.

The rearrangement joins TRBV7-9 to TRBJ2-3; the match to TRBD2 covers 7 bases. Per the germline V gene, CDR1 is SEHNR and CDR2 is FQNEAQ (reference sequence). V was pared by 5 bases and J by 4 bases, with 3 bases of the junction left unmatched. The CDR3 is 13 amino acids. The CDR3: CASSPSGPDTQYF. The CDR3 DNA follows: TGTGCCAGCAGCCCTAGCGGCCCAGATACGCAGTATTTT.

This chain connects TRBV2 to TRBJ2-3; 11 bases map to TRBD2. V shed 3 bases and J 0 bases; nucleotides not matched to a gene: 2. The germline V gene has CDR1 SNHLY and CDR2 FYNNEI. This CDR3 has 16 residues. CDR3 DNA sequence: TGTGCCAGCAGTGACGGGACTAGCGGTAGCACAGATACGCAGTATTTT. The encoded protein is CASSDGTSGSTDTQYF.

The rearrangement uses TRBV30 and TRBJ1-2; a weak D match, TRBD1 (5 bases). Deletions cut 3 bases from V and 0 bases from J, with 11 bases between. From germline, CDR1 is GTSNPN and CDR2 SVGIG (reference sequence). The CDR3 has 14 residues. CDR3: CAWRGTPANYGYTF. For the CDR3, the DNA is TGTGCCTGGAGGGGGACTCCTGCTAACTATGGCTACACCTTC.

This chain joins TRBV5-5 and TRBJ2-3, with 8 positions matching TRBD2. Germline V gene data show CDR1 as SGHKS and CDR2 as YYEKEE (reference sequence). The CDR3 contains 16 residues. J was trimmed by 6 bases and V by 4 bases; bases with no gene match: 13. CDR3 region: CASSTVAGTGGDTQYF. CDR3 sequence (DNA): TGTGCCAGCAGCACCGTAGCGGGGACTGGCGGGGATACGCAGTATTTT.

This chain links TRBV30 with TRBJ2-7, with D tentatively TRBD2 (6 bases). Germline CDR1 is GTSNPN and CDR2 is SVGIG (reference sequence). The CDR3 totals 17 residues. V lost 0 bases and J lost 0, with 18 bases in between. This chain's CDR3 is CAWSVWRVPYSSYEQYF. CDR3 DNA sequence: TGTGCCTGGAGTGTATGGAGGGTTCCGTATAGCTCCTACGAGCAGTACTTC.